A selection of T cell receptor beta chains follows, all from one sample in a study of blood T cell repertoires in COVID-19. TCRdb's table, derived via immunoSEQ multiplex PCR, lists solely in-frame clones and lacks some. Found here are 270,000 or so clones, approximately 84% of them singletons; the top ten hold roughly 1.5%. Sequencing was carried out using peripheral blood. The receptors were gathered from a human donor with COVID-19, enrolled during active disease. The donor label of this sample is uncertain. CDR3s leave out the opening cysteine and the closing phenylalanine or tryptophan. D genes are given only for firm matches. A clone size is listed for some rows: how often the clone was seen (once, few, many), or a class if it is expanded.

D gene	clone size	V gene	J gene	CDR3 protein
TRBD2	NA	TRBV5-1	TRBJ2-3	ASSQGLAGEADTQY
TRBD2	NA	TRBV7-2	TRBJ2-7	ASSLGGRTDYEQY
NA	once	TRBV7-9	TRBJ2-5	ASSPGASGNQETQY
NA	NA	TRBV6-1	TRBJ1-2	ASSEQGTISNYGYT
TRBD1	NA	TRBV18	TRBJ2-3	ASSQGQVRTDTQY
TRBD2	NA	TRBV5-5	TRBJ2-7	ASSLISRGGYEQY
NA	NA	TRBV5-1	TRBJ2-3	ASSSTSSTDTQY
TRBD1	many	TRBV9	TRBJ1-2	ASSLARGQGYGYT
NA	NA	TRBV6-5	TRBJ1-3	ASRQFSGNTIY
TRBD2	NA	TRBV7-2	TRBJ2-7	ASSGGGSYEQY
NA	NA	TRBV11-3	TRBJ2-7	ASSFQGAGTYEQY
TRBD1	NA	TRBV15	TRBJ2-5	ATSRDRTGRGETQY
NA	NA	TRBV2	TRBJ2-1	ASSGYPARGEQF
NA	NA	TRBV3-1/TRBV3-2	TRBJ1-4	ASSHDAGSTGEKLF
TRBD2	NA	TRBV7-2	TRBJ2-5	ASSSRGLATETQY
NA	NA	TRBV6-6	TRBJ2-2	ASSYLDSNTGELF
TRBD1	NA	TRBV5-1	TRBJ2-2	ASSLAGQGANAGELF
TRBD1	once	TRBV3-1/TRBV3-2	TRBJ1-2	ASSQQTGGGYGYT
TRBD2	NA	TRBV9	TRBJ2-7	ASSPGLAGGTYEQY
NA	NA	TRBV6-5	TRBJ2-1	ASSSGQPMGDNEQF
NA	NA	TRBV15	TRBJ1-4	ATSHEEEKLF
NA	NA	TRBV2	TRBJ1-5	ASSPGLGNQPQH